The source of this TCR beta chain is a study of CD8+CD57+ T cells in acquired aplastic anemia. Genomic DNA constituted the template upon which TCR beta VDJ and CDR3 profiling was performed. TCRdb ran MiXCR on the reads and lists one entry per CDR3 protein. The table has approximately 250,000 distinct CDR3 sequences, 65% to 90% seen once. Germline lookup yields CDR1 SGHVS and CDR2 FQNEAQ. The CDR3 length is 13 residues. Comment on this clonotype: Its ends do not fully match the called genes, so a read error is possible.

All patients picked for sequencing had shown, by flow cytometry, an expansion of CD8+CD57+ cells. The V call is TRBV7-8, the J call TRBJ2-1; 8 bases are shared with TRBD2. The sequence was obtained from a human donor with aplastic anemia. The sequencing input was sorted CD4+, CD8+, or CD8+CD57+ T cells (not recorded which) from PBMCs. CDR3 amino acids: CASSVAGSPDTLF. The CDR3 bases are TGTGCCAGCAGCGTAGCGGGAAGTCCCGATACGTTGTTC.